This T cell receptor beta chain was sequenced in a study of early T cells in non-severe SARS-CoV-2 infection. Study-wide background: Unsorted whole-blood RNA was sequenced in bulk, leaving chains unpaired.

Comment on this clonotype: Its antigen is unknown.

V shed 4 bases and J 7 bases; nucleotides not matched to a gene: 5. The germline gives CDR1 MNHNY, CDR2 SVGAGI (reference sequence). The CDR3 has 15 amino acids. The protocol attached unique molecular identifiers to individual cDNA molecules. TCRdb reprocessed the 5' RACE reads with MiXCR, giving one entry per CDR3 protein. The sample carries 35,000 to 55,000 distinct CDR3 sequences, 23% recorded once. General study findings and limits: Using VDJdb, the matching emphasized anti-spike CD8 responses while missing private and CD4 specificities.

Sequencing was performed on whole blood, taken at baseline. This sequence originates from an adult who was a healthcare worker with PCR-confirmed SARS-CoV-2 infection or an uninfected control (not recorded which). This chain uses TRBV6-6 with TRBJ2-1; TRBD2 matches at 12 bases. Here the CDR3 DNA reads TGTGCCAGCAGTTTCCAAACTAGCGGGGGGAATGAGCAGTTCTTC. Translated: CASSFQTSGGNEQFF.